The 10 T cell receptor beta chains presented below share a single source sample, sequenced in a study of cytomegalovirus exposure and HLA in healthy donors. Amplification used 60 Vbeta primers and 13 Jbeta primers. Here immunoSEQ multiplex PCR was the method, and the copy in TCRdb shows in-frame clones only, minus some. The sample records about 120,000 clones, approximately 72% being singletons. What was sequenced was PBMCs. These TCRs come from a man in his late teens or twenties in good health and CMV-seronegative.

This clone was counted a few times. The chain combines TRBV5-1 with TRBJ2-7; TRBD2 matches at 12 bases. The junction had 13 bases not matched to a gene; V was cut back by 1 base and J by 2 bases. The CDR3 contains 19 residues. The germline CDR1 and CDR2 sequences are SGHRS and YFSETQ. The CDR3 loop is CASSLRRTTSGGGTYEQYF. DNA for the CDR3: TGCGCCAGCAGCTTGAGGCGGACGACTAGCGGGGGAGGGACCTACGAGCAGTACTTC.

This clone is a singleton in its sample. This chain links TRBV28 with TRBJ2-3, with D maybe TRBD1 (6 bases). The CDR3 consists of 18 residues. V lost 5 bases to trimming and J lost 1 base, with 22 bases between them. Germline V CDR1 and CDR2: MDHEN, SYDVKM. The CDR3 nucleotides read TGTGCCAGCAGTCTCTCCCAGGGGTGGGCAGAAGGCACAGATACGCAGTATTTT. This translates into CASSLSQGWAEGTDTQYF. Full variable domain (missing parts from reference TRBV28 and TRBJ2-3): DVKVTQSSRYLVKRTGEKVFLECVQDMDHENMFWYRQDPGLGLRLIYFSYDVKMKEKGDIPEGYSVSREKKERFSLILESASTNQTSMYLCASSLSQGWAEGTDTQYFGPGTRLTVL.

The CDR3, as DNA: TGTGCCAGCAGCGTAGCCCCAGGAGGGACAGCTGGGGCCAACGTCCTGACTTTC. Its protein product is CASSVAPGGTAGANVLTF. V usage is TRBV9 and J usage is TRBJ2-6, with D perhaps matching TRBD1 (7 bases). This CDR3 region has 18 residues. V was clipped by 0 bases and J by 2 bases, with 15 bases between them. CDR1 and CDR2 from the germline V gene are SGDLS and YYNGEE.

V usage is TRBV5-1 and J usage is TRBJ2-1, with 7 positions matching TRBD1. Per the germline V gene, CDR1 is SGHRS and CDR2 is YFSETQ. Germline trimming cut 0 bases from V and 6 bases from J; bases unmatched to any gene: 9. The CDR3 has 16 amino acids. Written as DNA, the CDR3 is TGCGCCAGCAGCTTGGTGTTAGGGGGCTCGGGCAATGAGCAGTTCTTC. Its protein is CASSLVLGGSGNEQFF.

This chain connects TRBV28 to TRBJ1-3, with D hard to call. Per germline, CDR1 MDHEN and CDR2 SYDVKM. This CDR3 is built from 14 residues. The V gene lost 2 bases and the J gene lost 0 bases, with 5 bases spanning the gap. The CDR3 here is CASSLRVSGNTIYF. In nucleotides, the CDR3 is TGTGCCAGCAGTTTACGGGTCTCTGGAAACACCATATATTTT.

V and J are TRBV18 and TRBJ1-5, with D unresolved. Looked up from germline, CDR1 is KGHSH and CDR2 is LQKENI. The length of the CDR3 is 14 residues. Trimming removed 6 bases from V and 0 bases from J, with 9 bases in between. The CDR3 DNA is TGTGCCAGCTCCCCTAGTACTAGCAATCAGCCCCAGCATTTT. Its translation: CASSPSTSNQPQHF.

The V and J genes are TRBV30 and TRBJ1-1; possibly TRBD1 for D (5 bases). Trimming stripped 4 bases from V and 8 bases from J, with 8 bases between. The CDR3 has 10 residues. Germline V gives CDR1 GTSNPN, CDR2 SVGIG (reference sequence). CDR3 sequence reads: CAWITGEAFF. The CDR3 nucleotides read TGTGCCTGGATTACAGGCGAAGCTTTCTTT.

In its sample, this clone was seen once. This chain links TRBV10-3 with TRBJ2-7; tentatively, D is TRBD2 (5 bases). The V end lost 3 bases, the J end lost 3 bases, and 12 bases lay between the germline ends. The CDR3 contains 14 residues. Germline V lookup: CDR1 ENHRY, CDR2 SYGVKD. In DNA form, the CDR3 reads TGTGCCATCAGTGACGGGCGGAGGAACTACGAGCAGTACTTC. It yields the protein CAISDGRRNYEQYF.

In its sample, this clone was seen once. The chain joins TRBV6-6 to TRBJ1-3; no definite D call. The germline CDR1 and CDR2 sequences are MNHNY and SVGAGI (reference sequence). Deletions cut 6 bases from V and 2 bases from J, with 14 bases between. CDR3 length: 15 amino acids. CDR3 sequence: CASSHTAVPGNTIYF. CDR3 in DNA: TGTGCCAGCAGCCATACAGCGGTCCCTGGAAACACCATATATTTT.

About this clone itself: The same CDR3 is also encoded by other DNA sequences in this sample. The chain recombines TRBV19 with TRBJ2-7; 9 nucleotides match TRBD1. The CDR3 has 13 amino acids. The V and J ends lost 5 bases and 4 bases, in that order; junction bases with no gene match: 3. Germline CDR1 is LNHDA and CDR2 is SQIVND (reference sequence). The CDR3 DNA sequence: TGTGCCAGTAGTCCGGACAGGGGTTACGAGCAGTACTTC. This codes for CASSPDRGYEQYF.